The T cell receptor beta chain described here comes from a study of T-cell reconstitution after alpha-beta-depleted transplantation in children. Trimming took 5 bases from V and 1 from J, leaving 9 bases between them. Germline-derived CDR1 and CDR2 are MNHNY and SVGAGI (reference sequence). CDR3 length: 13 residues. Study-level points and caveats: Expanded clones from the graft, numbering several hundred, reportedly supplied alpha-beta T cells about two months after transplant. It was newly produced T cells that mostly accounted for T-cell counts and diversity one year after transplant.

This clonotype was seen repeatedly, ten times or more. Its antigen is not known. Preparation of the TCRbeta library involved a method that used unique molecular identifiers. MiXCR, applied by TCRdb to the PCR reads, yields one record per CDR3 protein. The sample records more than 200,000 distinct CDR3 sequences, about 25% being singletons. This receptor was taken from a girl aged 2-10 years with Fanconi anemia, due to receive a stem cell transplant. The sequences come from PBMCs, collected before TCRalphabeta/CD19-depleted stem cell transplant. The chain has TRBV6-6 and TRBJ2-7; no clear D gene. The CDR3 loop reads CASSQRLSYEQYF. Here the CDR3 DNA reads TGTGCCAGCAGTCAACGGCTTTCCTACGAGCAGTACTTC.